This record concerns one TCR beta chain sequence. Different DNA sequences within this sample yield the same CDR3. The sample is drawn from a study of blood T cell repertoires in COVID-19. Study information: Some COVID-19 samples were acute and others convalescent; all came from the United States, Italy and Spain. Sources were T cells, B-cell-depleted T cells, or PBMCs; the material itself was cDNA or gDNA.

This CDR3 is built from 14 residues. Looked up from germline, CDR1 is SGHRS and CDR2 is YFSETQ. The trim removed 4 bases at V and 2 bases at J, leaving 3 bases unmatched. Per the study methods: Amplification with reference gene primers provided the estimates of nucleated cell counts. Generated by immunoSEQ multiplex PCR, the TCRdb table keeps only in-frame clones and is missing some. V and J calls plus clone size are reproduced from that table; the DNA served to infer D and trimming. This table holds more than 200,000 clones, 84% found once. Sequencing used peripheral blood. The V and J genes are TRBV5-1 and TRBJ2-1, with 7 bases that match TRBD1. The clonotype comes from a man aged 55 to 70 with acute or convalescent COVID-19. CDR3 sequence (DNA): TGCGCCAGCAGCCCGGGGACAGCCTACAATGAGCAGTTCTTC. Residues: CASSPGTAYNEQFF.